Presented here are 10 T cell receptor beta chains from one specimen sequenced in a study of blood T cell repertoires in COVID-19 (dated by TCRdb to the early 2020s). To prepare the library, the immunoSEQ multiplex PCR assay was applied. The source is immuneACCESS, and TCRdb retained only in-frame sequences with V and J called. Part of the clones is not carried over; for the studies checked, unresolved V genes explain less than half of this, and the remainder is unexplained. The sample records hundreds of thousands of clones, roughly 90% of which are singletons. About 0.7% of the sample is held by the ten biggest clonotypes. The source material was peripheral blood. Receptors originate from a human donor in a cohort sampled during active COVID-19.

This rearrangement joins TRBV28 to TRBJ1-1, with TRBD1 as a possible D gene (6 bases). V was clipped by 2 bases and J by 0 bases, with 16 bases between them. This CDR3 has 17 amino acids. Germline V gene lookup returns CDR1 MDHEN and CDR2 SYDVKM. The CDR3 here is CASSLRMVYRVNTEAFF. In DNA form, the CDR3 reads TGTGCCAGCAGTTTAAGGATGGTGTACAGGGTGAACACTGAAGCTTTCTTT.

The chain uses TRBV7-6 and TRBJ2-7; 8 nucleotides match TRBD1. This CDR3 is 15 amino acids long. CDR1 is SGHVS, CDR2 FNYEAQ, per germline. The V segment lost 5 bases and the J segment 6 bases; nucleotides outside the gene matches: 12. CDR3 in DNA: TGTGCCAGCAGCCGGGGCAGGGCAGGGACAGGCGAGCAGTACTTC. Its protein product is CASSRGRAGTGEQYF.

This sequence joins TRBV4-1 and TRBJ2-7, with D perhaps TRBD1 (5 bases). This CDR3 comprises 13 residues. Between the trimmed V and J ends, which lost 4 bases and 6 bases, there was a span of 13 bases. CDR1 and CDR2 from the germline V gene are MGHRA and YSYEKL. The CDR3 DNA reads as TGCGCCAGCAGCCCCGGCAGGGCAGGCGAGCAGTACTTC. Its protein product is CASSPGRAGEQYF.

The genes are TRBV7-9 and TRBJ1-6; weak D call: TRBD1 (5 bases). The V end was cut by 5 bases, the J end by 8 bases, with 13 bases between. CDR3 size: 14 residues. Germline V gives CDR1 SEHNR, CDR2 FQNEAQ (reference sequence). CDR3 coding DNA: TGTGCCAGCAGCGAGACAGACCGACATTCACCCCTCCACTTT. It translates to CASSETDRHSPLHF.

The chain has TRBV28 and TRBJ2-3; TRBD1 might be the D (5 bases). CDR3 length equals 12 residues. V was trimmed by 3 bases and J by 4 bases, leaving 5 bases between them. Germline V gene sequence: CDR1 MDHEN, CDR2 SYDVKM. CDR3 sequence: CASSFRADTQYF. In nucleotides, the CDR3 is TGTGCCAGCAGTTTCAGGGCAGATACGCAGTATTTT.

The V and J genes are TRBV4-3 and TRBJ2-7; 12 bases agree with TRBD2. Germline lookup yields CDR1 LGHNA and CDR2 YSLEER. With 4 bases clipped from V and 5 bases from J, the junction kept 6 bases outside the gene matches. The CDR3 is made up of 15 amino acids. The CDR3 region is CASSLRLAGVNEQYF. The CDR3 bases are TGCGCCAGCAGCCTTAGACTAGCGGGAGTAAACGAGCAGTACTTC.

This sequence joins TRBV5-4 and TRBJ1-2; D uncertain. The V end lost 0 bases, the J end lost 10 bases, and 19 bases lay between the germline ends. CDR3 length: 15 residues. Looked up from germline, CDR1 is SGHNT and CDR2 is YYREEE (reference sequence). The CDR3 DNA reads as TGTGCCAGCAGCTTGGAGGCAGTCAGGTCGTCGAACTACACCTTC. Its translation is CASSLEAVRSSNYTF.

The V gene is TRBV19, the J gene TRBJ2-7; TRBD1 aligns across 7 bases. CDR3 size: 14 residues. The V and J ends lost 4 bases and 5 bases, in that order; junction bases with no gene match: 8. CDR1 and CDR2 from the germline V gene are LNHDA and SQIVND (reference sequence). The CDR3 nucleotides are TGTGCCAGTAGTAACCGGCAGGGGGTCAACGAGCAGTACTTC. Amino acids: CASSNRQGVNEQYF.

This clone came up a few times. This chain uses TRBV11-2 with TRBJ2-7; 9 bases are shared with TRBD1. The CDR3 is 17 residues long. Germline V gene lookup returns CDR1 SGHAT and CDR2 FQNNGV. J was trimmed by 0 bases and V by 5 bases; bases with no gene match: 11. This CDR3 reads CASSLVLGTGSSYEQYF. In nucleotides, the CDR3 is TGTGCCAGCAGCCTAGTGTTGGGGACAGGGAGCTCCTACGAGCAGTACTTC.

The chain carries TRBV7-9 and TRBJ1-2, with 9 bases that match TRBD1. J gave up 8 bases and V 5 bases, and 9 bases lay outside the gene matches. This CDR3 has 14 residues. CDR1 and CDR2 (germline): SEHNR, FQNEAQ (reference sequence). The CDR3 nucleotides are TGTGCCAGCAGCCTGAGACAGGGGGTGTACGGCTACACCTTC. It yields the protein CASSLRQGVYGYTF.